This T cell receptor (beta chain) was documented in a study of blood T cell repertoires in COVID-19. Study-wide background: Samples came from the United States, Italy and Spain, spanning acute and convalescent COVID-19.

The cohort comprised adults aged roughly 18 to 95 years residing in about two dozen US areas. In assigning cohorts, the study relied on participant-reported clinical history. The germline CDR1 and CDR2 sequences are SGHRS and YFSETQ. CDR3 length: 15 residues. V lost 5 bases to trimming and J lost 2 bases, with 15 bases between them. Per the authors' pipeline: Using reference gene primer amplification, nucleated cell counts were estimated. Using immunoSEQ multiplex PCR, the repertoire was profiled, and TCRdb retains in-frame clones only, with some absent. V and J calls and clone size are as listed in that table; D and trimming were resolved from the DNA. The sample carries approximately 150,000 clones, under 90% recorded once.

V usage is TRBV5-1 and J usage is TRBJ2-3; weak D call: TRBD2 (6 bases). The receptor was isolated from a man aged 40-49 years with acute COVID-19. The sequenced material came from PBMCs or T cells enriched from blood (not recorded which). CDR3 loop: CASSSGTFFTDTQYF. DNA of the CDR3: TGCGCCAGCAGTTCCGGGACTTTTTTCACAGATACGCAGTATTTT.